This T cell receptor (beta chain) was sequenced for a study of spatial heterogeneity in lung cancer. Study summary: In tumor regions, TCR transcript counts tracked strongly with a T cell module score from matched bulk RNA-seq. Study-level findings and limits: The number of expanded tumor alpha and beta chains correlated with mutation number. The counts of expanded TCRs, ubiquitous and regional, tracked ubiquitous and regional nonsynonymous mutations, respectively.

Sample share makes this clonotype medium-sized. Its antigen is currently unknown. J was trimmed by 2 bases and V by 5 bases; bases with no gene match: 7. The germline CDR1 and CDR2 sequences are SGHTA and FQGTGA. The CDR3 covers 18 residues. Time point in this sample: sample taken at primary tumor resection. The study sequenced unsorted whole RNA from tumor, nontumor lung or frozen PBMC. TCRdb re-derived calls from the 5' RACE reads in MiXCR, one entry per CDR3 protein. Among about 1,200 distinct CDR3 sequences listed, 15% to 18% were seen once. J is TRBJ2-2 and V is TRBV7-3, with 14 positions matching TRBD2. The specimen comprised lung tumor tissue, sampled at surgery. The origin of this receptor is a male donor with early-stage non-small cell lung cancer. CDR3 in amino acids: CASSPRTSGGHNTGELFF. CDR3 DNA sequence: TGTGCCAGCAGCCCCCGGACTAGCGGGGGGCATAACACCGGGGAGCTGTTTTTT.